The 20 T cell receptor beta chains reported below all come from one sample, sequenced in a study of siplizumab effects on memory and regulatory T cells. The table came from immunoSEQ multiplex PCR; TCRdb's copy has only in-frame clones and leaves some out. This repertoire shows about 56,000 clones, less than 98% found once; its top ten account for approximately 1%. Material for sequencing was naive CD8+ T cells sorted from blood. The receptors shown here come from a human donor in good health.

On this clone: Other nucleotide sequences in the sample specify the same CDR3. CDR3 in amino acids: CASSPGYNEQFF. The DNA for the CDR3 is TGTGCCAGCAGCCCGGGTTACAATGAGCAGTTCTTC. The V gene is TRBV7-3, the J gene TRBJ2-1; D gene ambiguous. The germline CDR1 and CDR2 sequences are SGHTA and FQGTGA. The CDR3 covers 12 residues. V lost 5 bases to trimming and J lost 4 bases, with 6 bases between them.

This clone is a singleton in its sample. V usage is TRBV19 and J usage is TRBJ2-1, with 11 bases aligning to TRBD2. V shed 3 bases and J 5 bases; nucleotides not matched to a gene: 12. This CDR3 is built from 18 residues. Germline values: CDR1 LNHDA, CDR2 SQIVND (reference sequence). The CDR3 region is CASSMFGTRLAGNNEQFF. The CDR3 DNA follows: TGTGCCAGTAGTATGTTCGGGACTCGACTAGCGGGGAACAATGAGCAGTTCTTC.

This clone showed up just once. J is TRBJ2-1 and V is TRBV6-6, with D possibly being TRBD1 or TRBD2 (5 bases each). The CDR3 length is 14 residues. V was shortened by 6 bases and J by 3 bases, with 12 bases between the two germline ends. In germline, CDR1 is MNHNY, CDR2 SVGAGI (reference sequence). The CDR3 here is CASSYGADYNEQFF. In nucleotides, the CDR3 is TGTGCCAGCAGCTACGGGGCAGACTACAATGAGCAGTTCTTC.

The chain uses TRBV7-9 and TRBJ2-7; D unclear. V gave up 8 bases and J gave up 0 bases, with 11 bases separating them. The CDR3 length is 13 residues. Germline V gene data show CDR1 as SEHNR and CDR2 as FQNEAQ (reference sequence). The chain's CDR3 is CASATPNSYEQYF. The CDR3 coding sequence is TGTGCCAGCGCGACTCCGAACTCCTACGAGCAGTACTTC.

The J gene is TRBJ1-5, the V gene TRBV28; D gene unclear. The length of the CDR3 is 16 residues. The V gene lost 6 bases and the J gene lost 0 bases, with 15 bases spanning the gap. CDR1 and CDR2 from the germline V gene are MDHEN and SYDVKM. In nucleotides, the CDR3 is TGTGCCAGCAGCCCGGGAGGCCAAAATAGCAATCAGCCCCAGCATTTT. Its translation is CASSPGGQNSNQPQHF.

CDR3 sequence (DNA): TGCAGCGTAGGCCCGGGACTGGGCTACGAGCAGTACTTC. It specifies CSVGPGLGYEQYF. V usage is TRBV29-1 and J usage is TRBJ2-7; TRBD2 might be the D (6 bases). Germline V gene sequence: CDR1 SQVTM, CDR2 ANQGSEA. This CDR3 is built from 13 residues. V lost 6 bases, J lost 3 bases, and 15 bases lay in between.

The rearrangement joins TRBV5-5 to TRBJ2-7, with D possibly TRBD2 on 5 matching bases. The CDR3 sequence is 13 residues long. The ends were cut back, 0 bases at V and 7 bases at J, with 11 bases in the middle. Germline lookup yields CDR1 SGHKS and CDR2 YYEKEE (reference sequence). CDR3 coding DNA: TGTGCCAGCAGCTTGGGGCCCCCGGGGGAGCAGTACTTC. It yields the protein CASSLGPPGEQYF.

This sequence joins TRBV2 and TRBJ1-1; a weak D match, TRBD1 (6 bases). The germline V and J ends were trimmed by 10 bases and 0 bases, with 12 bases remaining between them. The CDR3 has 13 residues. The V gene's germline CDR1 is SNHLY and CDR2 FYNNEI. In nucleotides, the CDR3 is TGTGCCACTCGGGACAACCTGAACACTGAAGCTTTCTTT. It encodes CATRDNLNTEAFF.

The rearrangement links TRBV27 to TRBJ1-5; 9 nucleotides align to TRBD1. The length of the CDR3 is 12 residues. Germline loops: CDR1 MNHEY, CDR2 SMNVEV (reference sequence). After removal of 8 bases from V and 6 bases from J, the junction contained 2 bases not matched to a gene. The CDR3 DNA follows: TGTGCCAGCGGACAGGGGCTTCAGCCCCAGCATTTT. It specifies CASGQGLQPQHF.

This chain uses TRBV7-9 with TRBJ1-4; D is uncertain. The germline CDR1 and CDR2 sequences are SEHNR and FQNEAQ (reference sequence). The CDR3 is 15 amino acids. The V end was cut by 5 bases, the J end by 5 bases, with 15 bases between. CDR3 amino acids: CASSQVDGDNEKLFF. CDR3 coding DNA: TGTGCCAGCAGCCAAGTGGACGGCGACAATGAAAAACTGTTTTTT. Full variable domain (rest looked up from reference TRBV7-9 and TRBJ1-4): DTGVSQNPRHKITKRGQNVTFRCDPISEHNRLYWYRQTLGQGPEFLTYFQNEAQLEKSRLLSDRFSAERPKGSFSTLEIQRTEQGDSAMYLCASSQVDGDNEKLFFGSGTQLSVL.

This chain joins TRBV5-8 and TRBJ2-5; 7 nucleotides line up with TRBD2. The length of the CDR3 is 15 residues. Germline-derived CDR1 and CDR2 are SGHTS and YDEGEE. Losses at the gene ends were 1 base for V and 1 base for J; bases not matched to a gene: 4. The CDR3 DNA follows: TGTGCCAGCAGCTTGTGGGGAGGGACCCAAGAGACCCAGTACTTC. Protein product: CASSLWGGTQETQYF.

V usage is TRBV25-1 and J usage is TRBJ2-5; D unclear. Germline CDR1 reads MGHDK; CDR2 reads SYGVNS. V was shortened by 9 bases and J by 5 bases, with 13 bases between the two germline ends. The length of the CDR3 is 12 residues. This CDR3 is CASEDSRETQYF. In nucleotides, the CDR3 is TGTGCCAGTGAAGACTCGAGGGAGACCCAGTACTTC. Based on the CDR3 plus reference TRBV25-1 and TRBJ2-5, the full variable domain is EADIYQTPRYLVIGTGKKITLECSQTMGHDKMYWYQQDPGMELHLIHYSYGVNSTEKGDLSSESTVSRIRTEHFPLTLESARPSHTSQYLCASEDSRETQYFGPGTRLLVL.

The chain employs TRBV7-9 and TRBJ2-5; 8 nucleotides agree with TRBD1. The CDR3 extends over 14 amino acids. With 5 bases clipped from V and 2 bases from J, the junction kept 4 bases outside the gene matches. CDR1 and CDR2 (germline): SEHNR, FQNEAQ (reference sequence). CDR3 nucleotide sequence: TGTGCCAGCAGCACGGGGACAGGACAAGAGACCCAGTACTTC. This translates into CASSTGTGQETQYF.

This chain connects TRBV27 to TRBJ2-7; D call uncertain. The V end was cut by 8 bases, the J end by 0 bases, with 11 bases between. From germline, CDR1 is MNHEY and CDR2 SMNVEV (reference sequence). The CDR3 is made up of 13 amino acids. The DNA of the CDR3 is TGTGCCAGCGGCCCGACGAGCTCCTACGAGCAGTACTTC. It is translated as CASGPTSSYEQYF.

CDR3 in amino acids: CASSPWGEAYEQYF. In DNA form, the CDR3 reads TGTGCCAGCAGCCCCTGGGGGGAGGCCTACGAGCAGTACTTC. V and J are TRBV9 and TRBJ2-7, with TRBD2 as a possible D gene (6 bases). Per the germline V gene, CDR1 is SGDLS and CDR2 is YYNGEE. This CDR3 spans 14 amino acids. With 4 bases removed from V and 2 bases from J, the gap between germline ends came to 13 bases.

This clone was recorded once. The chain couples TRBV7-9 to TRBJ1-5, with a tentative D call TRBD1 (5 bases). Trimming pared 5 bases from V and 1 base from J, leaving 12 bases between. This CDR3 has 15 amino acids. Germline V CDR1 and CDR2: SEHNR, FQNEAQ (reference sequence). The CDR3 here is CASSAGGLSNQPQHF. In nucleotides, the CDR3 is TGTGCCAGCAGCGCGGGGGGGTTGAGCAATCAGCCCCAGCATTTT.

The chain has TRBV4-3 and TRBJ2-5, with TRBD1 as a possible D gene (6 bases). The CDR3 loop spans 18 amino acids. V was pared by 1 base and J by 0 bases, with 18 bases between. CDR1 LGHNA and CDR2 YSLEER come from the germline V gene. CDR3 in DNA: TGCGCCAGCAGCCAAGTAAGGGGGAAAACGCCGTACCAAGAGACCCAGTACTTC. It codes for CASSQVRGKTPYQETQYF.

J is TRBJ2-7 and V is TRBV9, with D possibly being TRBD1 (5 bases). This CDR3 region has 14 residues. Germline lookup yields CDR1 SGDLS and CDR2 YYNGEE. The V gene lost 4 bases and the J gene lost 2 bases, with 13 bases spanning the gap. The CDR3 DNA follows: TGTGCCAGCAGCCTCCAGGGCGGAACCTACGAGCAGTACTTC. This sequence encodes CASSLQGGTYEQYF.

The V gene is TRBV6-5, the J gene TRBJ1-1; 9 nucleotides align to TRBD1. CDR1 MNHEY and CDR2 SVGAGI come from the germline V gene. This CDR3 has 15 residues. V was pared by 5 bases and J by 4 bases, with 8 bases of the junction left unmatched. In nucleotides, the CDR3 is TGTGCCAGCAGTGCGACACAGGGGGCTGTCACTGAAGCTTTCTTT. This translates into CASSATQGAVTEAFF.

On this clone: Other DNA sequences in the sample encode the same CDR3. The chain uses TRBV28 and TRBJ2-7; 11 positions agree with TRBD1. This CDR3 is 14 amino acids long. CDR1 is MDHEN and CDR2 is SYDVKM in the germline V gene. J gave up 3 bases and V 6 bases, and 4 bases lay outside the gene matches. CDR3 region: CASSPGTGGYEQYF. In nucleotides, the CDR3 is TGTGCCAGCAGCCCCGGGACAGGGGGCTACGAGCAGTACTTC. Drawing the rest from reference TRBV28 and TRBJ2-7, the complete variable domain is DVKVTQSSRYLVKRTGEKVFLECVQDMDHENMFWYRQDPGLGLRLIYFSYDVKMKEKGDIPEGYSVSREKKERFSLILESASTNQTSMYLCASSPGTGGYEQYFGPGTRLTVT.